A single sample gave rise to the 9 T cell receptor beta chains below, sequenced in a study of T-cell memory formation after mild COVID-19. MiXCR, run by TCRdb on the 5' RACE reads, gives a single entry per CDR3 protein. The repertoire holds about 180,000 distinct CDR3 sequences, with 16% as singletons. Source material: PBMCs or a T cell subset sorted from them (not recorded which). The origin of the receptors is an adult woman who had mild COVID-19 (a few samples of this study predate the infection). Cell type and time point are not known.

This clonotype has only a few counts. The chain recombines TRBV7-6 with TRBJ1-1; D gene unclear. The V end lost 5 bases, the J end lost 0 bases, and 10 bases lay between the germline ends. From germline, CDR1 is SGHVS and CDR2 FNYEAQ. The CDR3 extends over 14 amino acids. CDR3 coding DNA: TGTGCCAGCAGCCCTGGCCTAATGAACACTGAAGCTTTCTTT. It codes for CASSPGLMNTEAFF.

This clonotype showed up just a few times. The CDR3 sequence is CASSPGLNNEQFF. CDR3 sequence (DNA): TGTGCCAGCAGCCCGGGGTTAAACAATGAGCAGTTCTTC. The V call is TRBV7-3, the J call TRBJ2-1; D is possibly TRBD2 (5 bases). Per germline, CDR1 SGHTA and CDR2 FQGTGA. This CDR3 is 13 amino acids long. Trimming cost V 5 bases and J 5 bases, with 10 bases left between them. Full variable domain (remainder filled in from reference TRBV7-3 and TRBJ2-1): GAGVSQTPSNKVTEKGKYVELRCDPISGHTALYWYRQSLGQGPEFLIYFQGTGAADDSGLPNDRFFAVRPEGSVSTLKIQRTERGDSAVYLCASSPGLNNEQFFGPGTRLTVL.

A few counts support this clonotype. CDR3 in amino acids: CSSGPGTEAFF. CDR3 in DNA: TGCAGTTCCGGCCCTGGCACTGAAGCTTTCTTT. This chain uses TRBV20-1 with TRBJ1-1; no definite D call. Trimming removed 8 bases at V and 4 bases at J, with 11 bases between. Germline assignment: CDR1 DFQATT and CDR2 SNEGSKA (reference sequence). CDR3 length: 11 residues.

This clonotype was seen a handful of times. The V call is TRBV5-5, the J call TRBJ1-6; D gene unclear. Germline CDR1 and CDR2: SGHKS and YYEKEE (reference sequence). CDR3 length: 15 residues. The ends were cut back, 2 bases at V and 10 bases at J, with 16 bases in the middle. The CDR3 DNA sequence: TGTGCCAGCAGCTTTGAGTTTACGGCTAAGTCACCCCTCCACTTT. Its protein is CASSFEFTAKSPLHF.

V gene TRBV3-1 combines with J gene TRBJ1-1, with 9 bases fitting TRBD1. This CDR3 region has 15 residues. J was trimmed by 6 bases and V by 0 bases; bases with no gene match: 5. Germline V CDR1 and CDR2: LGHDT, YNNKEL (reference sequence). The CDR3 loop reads CASSQDHRGQAEAFF. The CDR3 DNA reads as TGTGCCAGCAGCCAAGACCACAGGGGGCAGGCTGAAGCTTTCTTT.

CDR3 loop: CSVEGADLGRDTQYF. The CDR3 nucleotides are TGCAGCGTTGAAGGGGCGGATTTAGGACGAGATACGCAGTATTTT. V gene TRBV29-1 combines with J gene TRBJ2-3; D not resolved. Germline CDR1 SQVTM, CDR2 ANQGSEA. The CDR3 sequence is 15 residues long. The V end lost 1 base, the J end lost 5 bases, and 16 bases lay between the germline ends.

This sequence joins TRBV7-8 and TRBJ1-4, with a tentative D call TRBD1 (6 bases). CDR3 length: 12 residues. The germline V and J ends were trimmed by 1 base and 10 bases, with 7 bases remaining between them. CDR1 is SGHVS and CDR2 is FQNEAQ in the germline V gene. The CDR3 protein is CASSLVGGKLFF. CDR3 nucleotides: TGTGCCAGCAGCTTAGTAGGGGGAAAACTGTTTTTT.

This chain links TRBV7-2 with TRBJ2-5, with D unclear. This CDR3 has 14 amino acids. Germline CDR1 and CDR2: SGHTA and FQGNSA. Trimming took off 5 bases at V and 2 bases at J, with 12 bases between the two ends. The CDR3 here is CASSISIWQETQYF. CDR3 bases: TGTGCCAGCAGCATTTCTATATGGCAAGAGACCCAGTACTTC.

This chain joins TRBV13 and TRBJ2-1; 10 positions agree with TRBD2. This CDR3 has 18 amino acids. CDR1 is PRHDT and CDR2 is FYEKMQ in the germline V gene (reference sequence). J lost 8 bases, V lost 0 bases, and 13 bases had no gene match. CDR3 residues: CASSLGRWASGSKDEQFF. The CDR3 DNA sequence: TGTGCCAGCAGCTTAGGCCGGTGGGCTAGCGGGAGTAAGGATGAGCAGTTCTTC. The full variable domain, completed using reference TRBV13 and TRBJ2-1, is AAGVIQSPRHLIKEKRETATLKCYPIPRHDTVYWYQQGPGQDPQFLISFYEKMQSDKGSIPDRFSAQQFSDYHSELNMSSLELGDSALYFCASSLGRWASGSKDEQFFGPGTRLTVL.